Listed below are T cell receptor beta chains from one sample, sequenced in a study of tumor-infiltrating lymphocytes in primary liver carcinoma. TCRdb redid the calling of the multiplex PCR reads with MiXCR, one entry per CDR3 protein. The sample yields about 350,000 distinct CDR3 sequences, about 61% seen once. Sequenced material: peripheral blood. Receptors originate from a man between 40 and 49 years old with primary liver carcinoma and hepatitis B virus infection. Both conserved end residues are part of each CDR3. The D gene is left open where the match is weak. Expanded clones get a size class; other rows say once, few or many, or leave the size out.

J,D,V,size,CDR3,DNA
TRBJ2-1,NA,TRBV5-6,NA,CASSYMGRECEQFF,TGTGCCAGCAGCTACATGGGGCGTGAGTGCGAGCAGTTCTTC
TRBJ2-7,NA,TRBV7-8,many,CASSRDLAYEQYF,TGTGCCAGCAGCCGGGACCTGGCCTACGAGCAGTACTTC
TRBJ2-7,TRBD2,TRBV28,NA,CASSLGTSGNPYEQYF,TGTGCCAGCAGCCTAGGGACTAGCGGGAACCCATACGAGCAGTACTTC
TRBJ2-1,TRBD2,TRBV6-2/TRBV6-3,NA,CVSSYQREYIDNEQFF,TGTGTCAGCAGTTACCAGCGGGAGTATATCGACAATGAGCAGTTCTTC
TRBJ1-4,NA,TRBV25-1,few,CASSDTSQMYEKLFF,TGTGCCAGCAGTGATACAAGTCAGATGTATGAAAAACTGTTTTTT
TRBJ2-7,TRBD2,TRBV5-1,NA,CASSLLKPGTSGRDDEQYF,TGCGCCAGCAGCTTACTAAAACCCGGGACTAGCGGGAGGGATGACGAGCAGTACTTC
TRBJ1-1,NA,TRBV6-6,NA,CASSYAGWNTEAFF,TGCGCCAGCAGTTACGCGGGGTGGAACACCGAAGCTTTCTTT
TRBJ2-7,NA,TRBV6-1,many,CASSASEGWYEQYF,TGTGCCAGCAGTGCCAGCGAGGGGTGGTACGAGCAGTACTTC
TRBJ2-5,NA,TRBV6-1,NA,CASSVVERETQYF,TGTGCCAGCAGTGTCGTGGAGCGGGAGACCCAGTACTTC
TRBJ2-7,NA,TRBV11-2,many,CASSEVGGLSEQYF,TGTGCCAGCAGCGAAGTGGGGGGGCTGAGCGAGCAGTACTTC
TRBJ2-3,NA,TRBV7-9,NA,CASSLNQGLTDTQYF,TGTGCCAGCAGCTTAAATCAGGGACTCACAGATACGCAGTATTTT
TRBJ2-7,TRBD1,TRBV6-5,many,CASSYSLTGGEQYF,TGTGCCAGCAGTTACTCTCTGACAGGGGGCGAGCAGTACTTC
TRBJ2-1,NA,TRBV11-2,NA,CASSLVRPQGEQFF,TGTGCCAGCAGCTTAGTAAGGCCTCAGGGTGAGCAGTTCTTC
TRBJ2-1,TRBD2,TRBV14,NA,CASSLQTGTSGSQSYNEQFF,TGTGCCAGCAGCCTCCAGACGGGGACTAGCGGGAGCCAGTCCTACAATGAGCAGTTCTTC
TRBJ2-3,TRBD2,TRBV12-5,NA,CVSGFGAGEQYF,TGTGTTAGTGGCTTCGGCGCGGGAGAGCAATATTTT
TRBJ2-7,NA,TRBV11-1,many,CASSQLDSFSYEQYF,TGTGCCAGCAGCCAACTCGACAGTTTCTCCTACGAGCAGTACTTC
TRBJ2-1,NA,TRBV5-6,NA,CASSLVLVDNEQFF,TGTGCCAGCAGCTTGGTCCTAGTGGACAATGAGCAGTTCTTC
TRBJ1-2,TRBD1,TRBV28,few,CASSSGQGANGYTF,TGTGCCAGCAGTTCGGGACAGGGGGCTAACGGCTACACCTTC
TRBJ2-1,NA,TRBV6-5,many,CASRGGTRYNEQFF,TGTGCCAGTAGAGGAGGGACCCGTTACAATGAGCAGTTCTTC
TRBJ1-1,TRBD1,TRBV7-9,NA,CDSSSSGTGEAFF,TGTGACAGCAGCTCCTCCGGGACAGGGGAAGCTTTCTTT
TRBJ2-7,NA,TRBV5-6,NA,CASSLIGRTTYEQYF,TGTGCCAGCAGCTTGATTGGTCGCACCACCTACGAGCAGTACTTC
TRBJ2-7,NA,TRBV11-2,NA,CASCSGIGISYEQYF,TGTGCCAGCTGTTCTGGGATAGGGATCTCCTACGAGCAGTACTTC